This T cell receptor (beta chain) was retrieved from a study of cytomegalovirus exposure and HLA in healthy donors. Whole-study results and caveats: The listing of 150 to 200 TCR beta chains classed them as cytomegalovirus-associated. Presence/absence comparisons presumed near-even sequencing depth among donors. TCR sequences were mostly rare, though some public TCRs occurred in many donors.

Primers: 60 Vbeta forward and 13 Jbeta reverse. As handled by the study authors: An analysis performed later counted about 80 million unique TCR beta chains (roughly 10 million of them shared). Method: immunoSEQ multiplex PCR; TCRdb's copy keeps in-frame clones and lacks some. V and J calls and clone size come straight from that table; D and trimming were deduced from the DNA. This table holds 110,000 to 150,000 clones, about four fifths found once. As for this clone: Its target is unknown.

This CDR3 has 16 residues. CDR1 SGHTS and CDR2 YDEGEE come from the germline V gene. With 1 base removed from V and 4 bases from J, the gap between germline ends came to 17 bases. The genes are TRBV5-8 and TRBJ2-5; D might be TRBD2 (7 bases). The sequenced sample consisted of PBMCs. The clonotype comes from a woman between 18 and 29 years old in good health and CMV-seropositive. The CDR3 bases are TGTGCCAGCAGCTTGTCTCAGGGGAGGGATCGAGAGACCCAGTACTTC. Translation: CASSLSQGRDRETQYF.